This section outlines one T cell receptor (beta chain) sequence together with its context. Per the authors' pipeline: Estimation of nucleated cell counts relied on the amplification of reference gene primers. Clones were sequenced by immunoSEQ multiplex PCR, and TCRdb holds only the in-frame ones, with some missing. The D gene and trimming were derived from the DNA, and the V and J assignments and clone size from that table. The sample lists around 180,000 clones; about 83% were seen once. The record originates from a study of blood T cell repertoires in COVID-19. Study overall: Samples taken during acute and convalescent COVID-19 were collected in the United States, Italy and Spain.

The V gene lost 5 bases and the J gene lost 0 bases, with 17 bases spanning the gap. Germline V CDR1 and CDR2: SGHNT, YENEEA. This CDR3 is 16 amino acids long. The cohort comprised adults aged about 18 to 100 years residing in approximately 22 US areas. Recovered status applied to Cohort 3 donors who had two consecutive negative PCRs. It also applied to those with clearance or with symptom resolution. The sequenced material came from PBMCs or T cells enriched from blood (not recorded which). This TCR came from a woman aged 25 to 39 who had recovered from COVID-19. The chain is built from TRBV11-3 and TRBJ2-7, with TRBD1 as a possible D gene (6 bases). The CDR3 sequence: CASSPHSRDNSYEQYF. In nucleotides, the CDR3 is TGTGCCAGCAGCCCACACTCCCGGGACAACTCCTACGAGCAGTACTTC.